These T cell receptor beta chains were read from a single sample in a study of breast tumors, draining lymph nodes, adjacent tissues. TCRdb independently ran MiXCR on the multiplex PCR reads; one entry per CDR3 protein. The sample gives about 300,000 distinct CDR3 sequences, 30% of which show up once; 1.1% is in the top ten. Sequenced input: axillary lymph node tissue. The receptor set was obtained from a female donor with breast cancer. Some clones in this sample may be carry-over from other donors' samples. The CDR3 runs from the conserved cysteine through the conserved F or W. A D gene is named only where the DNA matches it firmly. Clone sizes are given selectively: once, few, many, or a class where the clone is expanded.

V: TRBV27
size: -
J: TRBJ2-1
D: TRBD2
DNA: TGTGCCAGCAGTTTGTGGTCTAGCGGGAGCACTGAGCAGTTCTTC
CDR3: CASSLWSSGSTEQFF

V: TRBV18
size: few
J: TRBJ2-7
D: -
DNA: TGTGCCAGCTCACACGGAAAGGATTACGAGCAGTACTTC
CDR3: CASSHGKDYEQYF

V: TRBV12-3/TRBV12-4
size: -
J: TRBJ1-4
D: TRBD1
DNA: TGTGCCAGCAGTCCAACGACAGGGGTCGGAGAAAAACTGTTTTTT
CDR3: CASSPTTGVGEKLFF

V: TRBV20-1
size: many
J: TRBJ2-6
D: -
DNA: TGCAGTGCAACAGCCGGCTCTGGGGCCAACGTCCTGACTTTC
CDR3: CSATAGSGANVLTF

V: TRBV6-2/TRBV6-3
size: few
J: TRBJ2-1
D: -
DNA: TGTGCCAGCAGGCCCGAGGGGGACAAGTTCTTC
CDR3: CASRPEGDKFF

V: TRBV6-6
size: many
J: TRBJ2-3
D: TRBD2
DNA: TGTGCCAGCTTAGTAGCGGGAGGAACAGATACGCAGTATTTT
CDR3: CASLVAGGTDTQYF

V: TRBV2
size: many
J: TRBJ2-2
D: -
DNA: TGTGCCAGCAGTGAAGCGTTCTTAGTAGGGCGGACCGGGGAGCTGTTTTTT
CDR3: CASSEAFLVGRTGELFF

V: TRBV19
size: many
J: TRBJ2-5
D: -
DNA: TGTGCCAGTAGAACCGGGACCTCGGGAGCAGAGACCCAGTACTTC
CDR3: CASRTGTSGAETQYF

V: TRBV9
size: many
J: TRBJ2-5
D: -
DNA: TGTGCCAGCAGCCTCCGAGGTCTAGAGACCCAGTACTTC
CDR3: CASSLRGLETQYF

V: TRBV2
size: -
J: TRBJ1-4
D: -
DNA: TGTGCCAGCCGTGAAGGGGTTGGGGAAAAACTGTTTTTT
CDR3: CASREGVGEKLFF

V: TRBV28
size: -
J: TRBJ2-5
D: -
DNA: TGTGCCAGCAGTCGGATGGGGGTTCAGGAGACCCAGTACTTC
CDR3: CASSRMGVQETQYF

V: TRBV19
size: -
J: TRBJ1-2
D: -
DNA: TGTGCCAGTAGTAATTTCGGGACTGGACACACCTTC
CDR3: CASSNFGTGHTF

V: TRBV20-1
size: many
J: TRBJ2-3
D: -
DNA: TGCAGTGCAAACGTGGGCGGAGCCTCAGATACGCAGTATTTT
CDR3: CSANVGGASDTQYF

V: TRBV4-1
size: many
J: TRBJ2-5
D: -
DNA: TGCGCCAGCAGCCAAGCAGGGATGGAGACCCAGTACTTC
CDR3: CASSQAGMETQYF

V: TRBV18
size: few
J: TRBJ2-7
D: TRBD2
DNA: TGTGCCAGCTCAACCGGGAGTAGCGGGCCCCGCGAGCAGTACTTC
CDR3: CASSTGSSGPREQYF

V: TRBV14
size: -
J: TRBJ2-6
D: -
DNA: TGTGCCAGCAGCCAAGTCCGGGGCGGCAACATCCTGACTTTC
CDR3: CASSQVRGGNILTF

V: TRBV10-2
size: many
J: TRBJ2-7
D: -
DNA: TGCGCCAGCGGTGCGACAAGTACCTACGAGCAGTACTTC
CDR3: CASGATSTYEQYF

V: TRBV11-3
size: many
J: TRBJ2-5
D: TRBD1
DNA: TGTGCCAGCAGCCCGGGACAGGGAGTTCAGGAGACCCAGTACTTC
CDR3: CASSPGQGVQETQYF

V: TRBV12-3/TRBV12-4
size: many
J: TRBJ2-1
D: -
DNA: TGTGCCAGCGGGAGTTGGCGGGGTTACAATGAGCAGTTCTTC
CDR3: CASGSWRGYNEQFF

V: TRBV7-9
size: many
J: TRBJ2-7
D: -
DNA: TGTGCCAGCAGCTTCGGACTCCGCTACGAGCAGTACTTC
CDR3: CASSFGLRYEQYF

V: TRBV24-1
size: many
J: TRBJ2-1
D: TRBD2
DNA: TGTGCCACCAGTGATTTCGGGGCGGGAGGGCCAAGGGACAATGAGCAGTTCTTC
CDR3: CATSDFGAGGPRDNEQFF

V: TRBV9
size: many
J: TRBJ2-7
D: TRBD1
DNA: TGTGCCAGCAGCGCCCCGGACAGGGCATTCAACGAGCAGTACTTC
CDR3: CASSAPDRAFNEQYF

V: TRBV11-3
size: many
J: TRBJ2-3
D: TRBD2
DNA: TGTGCCAGCAGCTTAGTACTAGCGGGAGGAACAGATACGCAGTATTTT
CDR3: CASSLVLAGGTDTQYF